These 32 T cell receptor beta chains were all obtained from the same sample, sequenced in a study of breast tumors, draining lymph nodes, adjacent tissues. Samples came from axillary lymph nodes draining the breast cancer. TCRdb fed the multiplex PCR reads into MiXCR, producing one record per CDR3 protein. Here the sample spans about 220,000 distinct CDR3 sequences, 30% to 35% being singletons. The specimen was axillary lymph node tissue. These TCRs come from a female donor with breast cancer. Some clones in this sample may be carry-over from other donors' samples.

This clonotype was found many times. The chain is built from TRBV4-3 and TRBJ2-3; the D is unclear. This CDR3 contains 13 residues. Trimming shortened V by 4 bases and J by 4 bases, and 9 bases separated the two germline ends. From germline, CDR1 is LGHNA and CDR2 YSLEER. CDR3: CASSRFVADTQYF. As DNA, the CDR3 is TGCGCCAGCAGCCGCTTCGTAGCAGATACGCAGTATTTT.

The chain has TRBV30 and TRBJ2-2; possibly TRBD2 for D (5 bases). The CDR3 spans 15 residues. V dropped 0 bases and J dropped 2 bases, with 10 bases sitting between them. The germline CDR1 and CDR2 sequences are GTSNPN and SVGIG (reference sequence). The CDR3 sequence is CAWSVKRGNTGELFF. In DNA form, the CDR3 reads TGTGCCTGGAGTGTTAAACGGGGTAACACCGGGGAGCTGTTTTTT.

V and J are TRBV20-1 and TRBJ2-5; TRBD1 might be the D (5 bases). Trimming cost V 6 bases and J 7 bases, with 15 bases left between them. In germline, CDR1 is DFQATT, CDR2 SNEGSKA (reference sequence). The CDR3 is 12 residues long. Written as DNA, the CDR3 is TGCAGTGCCTATCAAGGGGCAGGGACCCAGTACTTC. Translation gives CSAYQGAGTQYF.

This clonotype was seen many times. The V call is TRBV5-1, the J call TRBJ1-6; no definite D call. The V and J ends lost 0 bases and 8 bases respectively, with 6 bases between them. The CDR3 totals 13 residues. Germline CDR1 SGHRS, CDR2 YFSETQ. The DNA of the CDR3 is TGCGCCAGCAGCTTGGGTGGGTATTCACCCCTCCACTTT. Translating gives CASSLGGYSPLHF.

This clonotype turned up a few times. A much larger clone lies one base from this, so it may be a read error. The chain links TRBV10-3 to TRBJ1-2, with D possibly matching TRBD1 (6 bases). Germline V gives CDR1 ENHRY, CDR2 SYGVKD. The CDR3 covers 13 residues. The CDR3 DNA follows: TGTGCCATCAGTGAAGGGGGGACCTATGGCCACACCTTC. It specifies CAISEGGTYGHTF.

This clonotype was seen ten or more times. The chain recombines TRBV20-1 with TRBJ2-3; 7 nucleotides match TRBD1. Trimming took 4 bases from V and 5 from J; bases not matched to a gene: 6. The length of the CDR3 is 13 residues. CDR1 is DFQATT, CDR2 SNEGSKA, per germline (reference sequence). As DNA, the CDR3 is TGCAGTGCTAAAAAGGGGGCTAAAGATACGCAGTATTTT. Amino acid sequence: CSAKKGAKDTQYF.

The chain links TRBV12-5 to TRBJ2-3, with D unresolved. Germline loops: CDR1 LGHNT, CDR2 FRNRAP. Trimming left V 7 bases short and J 9 bases short, with 11 bases between. This CDR3 has 11 residues. In nucleotides, the CDR3 is TGTGCTAGTGTTATCATTGGAACGCAGTATTTT. Amino acids: CASVIIGTQYF.

The chain has TRBV5-1 and TRBJ2-3, with TRBD2 matching 7 bases. This CDR3 is built from 14 residues. Losses at the gene ends were 5 bases for V and 2 bases for J; bases not matched to a gene: 5. Germline CDR1 reads SGHRS; CDR2 reads YFSETQ. The CDR3 DNA reads as TGCGCCAGCAGACCTAGCGGTCTCACAGATACGCAGTATTTT. As protein: CASRPSGLTDTQYF.

To note about this clonotype: A much larger clone is a single base away; this may be a read error. The J gene is TRBJ2-5, the V gene TRBV5-1; no reliable D call. The CDR3 sequence is 15 residues long. Germline CDR1 reads SGHRS; CDR2 reads YFSETQ. Deletions cut 1 base from V and 1 base from J, with 11 bases between. The CDR3 spells CASSLYGPVQETQYF. CDR3 nucleotides: TGCGCCAGCAGCTTGTATGGGCCAGTCCAAGAGACCCAGTACTTC.

Of note for this clonotype: Since the CDR3 does not end with the conserved phenylalanine or tryptophan, this likely comes from a read error. This sequence joins TRBV7-9 and TRBJ2-5, with TRBD1 matching over 8 bases. From germline, CDR1 is SEHNR and CDR2 FQNEAQ (reference sequence). The CDR3 consists of 14 residues. The CDR3 is CASSYRDRQETQYS. The CDR3 DNA sequence: TGTGCCAGTAGCTACCGGGACAGGCAAGAGACCCAGTACTCC.

This clonotype was counted many times. The chain combines TRBV5-1 with TRBJ1-2, with D possibly TRBD1 on 5 matching bases. V dropped 4 bases and J dropped 8 bases, with 21 bases sitting between them. The CDR3 is made up of 15 amino acids. The germline V gene encodes CDR1 SGHRS and CDR2 YFSETQ. In nucleotides, the CDR3 is TGCGCCAGCAGCACCGGGGGTTGGGGGGATGGCGGCTACACCTTC. Amino acids: CASSTGGWGDGGYTF.

As for this clonotype: This may come from a read error, since a much larger clone is one base off. The chain carries TRBV11-2 and TRBJ2-3, with D perhaps given as TRBD1 or TRBD2 (5 bases each). This CDR3 comprises 12 residues. Per the germline V gene, CDR1 is SGHAT and CDR2 is FQNNGV. CDR3 loop: CASSVRGDTPYF. As DNA, the CDR3 is TGTGCCAGCAGCGTAAGGGGAGATACGCCGTATTTT.

Many counts were recorded for this clonotype. The chain couples TRBV2 to TRBJ2-1; D is undetermined. CDR3 length equals 13 residues. Germline V gives CDR1 SNHLY, CDR2 FYNNEI. V was trimmed by 8 bases and J by 5 bases, leaving 13 bases between them. CDR3 DNA: TGTGCCAGCGGGTTTTTTCTGGACAATGAGCAGTTCTTC. Protein product: CASGFFLDNEQFF.

In this sample, this clonotype turned up many times. This chain joins TRBV6-1 and TRBJ1-6; no clear D gene. In germline, CDR1 is MNHNS, CDR2 SASEGT. This CDR3 is built from 16 residues. V lost 7 bases and J lost 0, with 13 bases in between. CDR3 nucleotide sequence: TGTGCCAGCACCCCAGCCCAGAGCTCCTATAATTCACCCCTCCACTTT. As protein: CASTPAQSSYNSPLHF.

This clonotype has at least ten counts. The chain recombines TRBV3-1 with TRBJ2-5; 11 nucleotides match TRBD2. Germline V gene sequence: CDR1 LGHDT, CDR2 YNNKEL (reference sequence). J gave up 4 bases and V 2 bases, and 6 bases lay outside the gene matches. CDR3 length equals 16 residues. CDR3 amino acids: CASSQRTGTSGETQYF. The CDR3 DNA sequence: TGTGCCAGCAGCCAACGAACCGGGACTAGCGGAGAGACCCAGTACTTC.

The V gene is TRBV6-5, the J gene TRBJ2-5; D possibly uses TRBD1 or TRBD2 (6 bases each). The CDR3 spans 13 residues. Trimming removed 7 bases at V and 13 bases at J, with 22 bases between. Per germline, CDR1 MNHEY and CDR2 SVGAGI. DNA for the CDR3: TGTGCCAGCAATGTCGTGGAGGGGGAAAAACTGTACTTC. This translates into CASNVVEGEKLYF.

The chain has TRBV20-1 and TRBJ1-5; the D gene is possibly TRBD1 (5 bases). Germline V CDR1 and CDR2: DFQATT, SNEGSKA (reference sequence). The CDR3 totals 14 residues. The germline V and J ends were trimmed by 5 bases and 3 bases, with 14 bases remaining between them. The CDR3 coding sequence is TGCAGTGCTTCAGCTGGGGGTACCAATCAGCCCCAGCATTTT. It specifies CSASAGGTNQPQHF.

Note on this clonotype: Just one base apart from a much larger clone, this may be a read error. The chain couples TRBV19 to TRBJ2-7; 7 bases map to TRBD2. Germline CDR1 LNHDA, CDR2 SQIVND (reference sequence). J lost 9 bases, V lost 3 bases, and 14 bases had no gene match. The CDR3 covers 15 residues. CDR3 coding DNA: TGTGCCAGTAGTATCGGGGGGAGTGGAGGTGAATGGCAGTACTTC. Translating it yields CASSIGGSGGEWQYF.

This clonotype was seen a handful of times. V gene TRBV11-2 combines with J gene TRBJ2-3; the D gene is possibly TRBD2 (6 bases). Germline loops: CDR1 SGHAT, CDR2 FQNNGV. Trimming left V 5 bases short and J 0 bases short, with 18 bases between. The CDR3 extends over 17 amino acids. CDR3 sequence reads: CASSGRDGTKSTDTQYF. DNA of the CDR3: TGTGCCAGCAGCGGGCGGGACGGAACCAAGAGCACAGATACGCAGTATTTT.

As regards this clonotype: This may arise from a read error, as a much more abundant clone is one base away. V usage is TRBV5-8 and J usage is TRBJ1-5; no definite D call. Trimming removed 0 bases at V and 0 bases at J, with 10 bases between. Germline V gene sequence: CDR1 SGHTS, CDR2 YDEGEE. The CDR3 loop spans 16 amino acids. The CDR3 reads CASSLVGADSNQPQHF. In DNA, the CDR3 is TGTGCCAGCAGCTTGGTAGGCGCCGATAGCAATCAGCCCCAGCATTTT. Using reference TRBV5-8 and TRBJ1-5 for the parts outside the CDR3, the full variable domain is EAGVTQSPTHLIKTRGQQATLRCSPISGHTSVYWYQQALGLGLQFLLWYDEGEERNRGNFPPRFSGRQFPNYSSELNVNALELEDSALYLCASSLVGADSNQPQHFGDGTRLSIL.

This clonotype was detected ten times or more. This may arise from a read error, as a much more abundant clone is one base away. The V call is TRBV20-1, the J call TRBJ2-7; the D gene is possibly TRBD2 (6 bases). The CDR3 runs to 15 residues. Germline CDR1 DFQATT, CDR2 SNEGSKA (reference sequence). Trimming took 5 bases from V and 5 from J, leaving 22 bases between them. The DNA for the CDR3 is TGCAGTGCTCTCTTTGAGGAGGGAGTAGCCAACGAGCAGTACTTC. It specifies CSALFEEGVANEQYF.

A note on this clonotype: A much larger clone sits a single nucleotide away, making a read error possible. The CDR3 end shows no conserved phenylalanine or tryptophan, and so a read error is likely. J is TRBJ2-7 and V is TRBV7-3; tentative D call: TRBD2 (6 bases). This CDR3 is 14 amino acids long. Germline values: CDR1 SGHTA, CDR2 FQGTGA. V lost 5 bases and J lost 2, with 13 bases in between. DNA for the CDR3: TGTGCCAGCAGCCAGAACAGCGGGCCCTACGAGCAGTACCTC. Encoded protein: CASSQNSGPYEQYL.

This chain links TRBV20-1 with TRBJ1-4; the match to TRBD1 covers 9 bases. The trim removed 5 bases at V and 7 bases at J, leaving 2 bases unmatched. The CDR3 consists of 12 residues. CDR1 and CDR2 from the germline V gene are DFQATT and SNEGSKA (reference sequence). The CDR3 here is CSAQDRGEKLFF. Written as DNA, the CDR3 is TGCAGTGCTCAGGACAGGGGTGAAAAACTGTTTTTT.

This clonotype was seen ten or more times. The chain recombines TRBV6-6 with TRBJ1-3; D unresolved. The V end was cut by 2 bases, the J end by 2 bases, with 7 bases between. This CDR3 region has 14 residues. Germline V gives CDR1 MNHNY, CDR2 SVGAGI (reference sequence). This CDR3 reads CASSYRGTGNTIYF. The CDR3 DNA sequence: TGTGCCAGCAGTTACAGAGGCACTGGAAACACCATATATTTT.

This clonotype was seen repeatedly, ten times or more. This rearrangement joins TRBV11-3 to TRBJ2-1, with 7 bases lining up with TRBD2. V trimming: 1 base; J trimming: 12 bases; junction bases outside the gene matches: 3. The germline V gene encodes CDR1 SGHNT and CDR2 YENEEA. The CDR3 length is 12 residues. CDR3 nucleotide sequence: TGTGCCAGCAGCTTAGTCGGGGAGGGGCAGTTCTTC. Encoded protein: CASSLVGEGQFF.

This clonotype was picked up many times. The chain combines TRBV5-1 with TRBJ2-2, with D perhaps given as TRBD1 or TRBD2 (5 bases each). The germline V gene has CDR1 SGHRS and CDR2 YFSETQ. The CDR3 totals 14 residues. Trimming took off 0 bases at V and 5 bases at J, with 8 bases between the two ends. This CDR3 reads CASSLGEGTGELFF. CDR3 coding DNA: TGCGCCAGCAGCTTGGGAGAGGGGACCGGGGAGCTGTTTTTT.

The rearrangement joins TRBV24-1 to TRBJ1-5; the match to TRBD1 covers 10 bases. The CDR3 runs 14 residues. Germline V gene data show CDR1 as KGHDR and CDR2 as SFDVKD. The ends lost 5 bases at V and 7 bases at J; junction bases unmatched: 4. The CDR3 spells CATSVRTGGQPQHF. CDR3 coding DNA: TGTGCCACCAGTGTCCGGACAGGGGGGCAGCCCCAGCATTTT.

This clonotype was observed many times. The chain carries TRBV18 and TRBJ2-7; 7 bases agree with TRBD1. The CDR3 runs to 15 residues. Germline V gene lookup returns CDR1 KGHSH and CDR2 LQKENI. Trimming cost V 3 bases and J 3 bases; bases outside gene matches: 8. The CDR3 nucleotides read TGTGCCAGCTCACCTACAGGGGTCCTAGACTACGAGCAGTACTTC. This encodes CASSPTGVLDYEQYF.

At least ten counts were recorded for this clonotype. The DNA for the CDR3 is TGCGCCAGCAGCCAAGATGAAAGCACTTCACCCCTCCACTTT. Protein product: CASSQDESTSPLHF. The chain is built from TRBV4-1 and TRBJ1-6; D gene uncertain. There are 14 residues in the CDR3. Germline lookup yields CDR1 MGHRA and CDR2 YSYEKL. V lost 0 bases to trimming and J lost 9 bases, with 9 bases between them.

The table lists this clonotype with a few counts. A read error may explain this, as a much larger clone is one base away. The rearrangement uses TRBV6-1 and TRBJ1-5, with D unclear. The CDR3 has 14 amino acids. CDR1 MNHNS and CDR2 SASEGT come from the germline V gene. Deletions cut 5 bases from V and 4 bases from J, with 12 bases between. The CDR3 loop reads CASSRWRGNQPQHF. The CDR3 DNA follows: TGTGCCAGCAGTCGATGGAGAGGGAATCAGCCCCAGCATTTT.

This clonotype came up many times. The chain recombines TRBV9 with TRBJ2-5; TRBD2 is a possible D gene (6 bases). Trimming removed 3 bases from V and 5 bases from J, with 17 bases in between. The CDR3 extends over 15 amino acids. In germline, CDR1 is SGDLS, CDR2 YYNGEE. The CDR3 nucleotides are TGTGCCAGCAGCGCGACCCCTGGCGGAGGGGAGACCCAGTACTTC. It yields the protein CASSATPGGGETQYF.

This clonotype was found many times. J is TRBJ1-2 and V is TRBV11-2, with a tentative D call TRBD1 (6 bases). The CDR3 is 13 residues long. Germline CDR1 is SGHAT and CDR2 is FQNNGV. Trimming pared 5 bases from V and 3 bases from J, leaving 10 bases between. The CDR3 nucleotides read TGTGCCAGCAGCAACTACAGGGACTATGGCTACACCTTC. Translation: CASSNYRDYGYTF.